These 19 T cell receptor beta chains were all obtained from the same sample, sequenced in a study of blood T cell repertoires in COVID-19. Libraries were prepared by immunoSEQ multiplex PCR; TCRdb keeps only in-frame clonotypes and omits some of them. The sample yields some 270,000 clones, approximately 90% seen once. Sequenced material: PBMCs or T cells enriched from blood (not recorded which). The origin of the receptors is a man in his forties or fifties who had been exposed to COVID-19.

For the CDR3, the DNA is TGTGCCAGCAGTTCCCGGGACAGGGGCTCCGAGCAGTACTTC. Amino acids: CASSSRDRGSEQYF. The chain employs TRBV6-5 and TRBJ2-7; 10 bases are a match to TRBD1. CDR1 MNHEY and CDR2 SVGAGI come from the germline V gene. V trimming: 4 bases; J trimming: 6 bases; junction bases outside the gene matches: 6. The CDR3 covers 14 residues.

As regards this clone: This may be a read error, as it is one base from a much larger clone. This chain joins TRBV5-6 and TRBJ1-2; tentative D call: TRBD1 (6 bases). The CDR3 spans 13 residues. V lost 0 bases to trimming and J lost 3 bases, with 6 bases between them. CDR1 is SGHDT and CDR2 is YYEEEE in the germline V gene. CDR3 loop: CASSLDRDYGYTF. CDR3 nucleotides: TGTGCCAGCAGCTTGGACAGGGACTATGGCTACACCTTC.

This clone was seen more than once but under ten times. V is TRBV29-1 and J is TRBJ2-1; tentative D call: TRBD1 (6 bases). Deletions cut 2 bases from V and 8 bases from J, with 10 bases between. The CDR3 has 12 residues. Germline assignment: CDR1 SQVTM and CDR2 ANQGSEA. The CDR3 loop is CSVELEGDEQFF. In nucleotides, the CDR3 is TGCAGCGTTGAACTAGAGGGGGATGAGCAGTTCTTC.

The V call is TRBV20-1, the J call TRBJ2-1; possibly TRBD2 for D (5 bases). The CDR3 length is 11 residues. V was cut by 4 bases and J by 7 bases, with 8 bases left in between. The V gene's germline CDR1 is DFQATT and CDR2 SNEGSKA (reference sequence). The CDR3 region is CSATLDNEQFF. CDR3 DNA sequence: TGCAGTGCTACACTAGATAATGAGCAGTTCTTC.

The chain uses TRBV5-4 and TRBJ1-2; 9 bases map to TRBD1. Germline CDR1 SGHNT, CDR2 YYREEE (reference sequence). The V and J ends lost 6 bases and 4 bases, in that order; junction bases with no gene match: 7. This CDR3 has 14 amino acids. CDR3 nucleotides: TGTGCCAGCAAGGGACAGGGTACCATCTATGGCTACACCTTC. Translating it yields CASKGQGTIYGYTF.

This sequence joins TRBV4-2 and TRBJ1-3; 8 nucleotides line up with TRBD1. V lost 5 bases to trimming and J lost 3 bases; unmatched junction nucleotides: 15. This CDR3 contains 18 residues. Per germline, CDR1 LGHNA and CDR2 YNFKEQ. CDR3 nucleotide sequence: TGTGCCAGCAGCACACCGGGACAGGATGAATTTTATGGAAACACCATATATTTT. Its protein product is CASSTPGQDEFYGNTIYF.

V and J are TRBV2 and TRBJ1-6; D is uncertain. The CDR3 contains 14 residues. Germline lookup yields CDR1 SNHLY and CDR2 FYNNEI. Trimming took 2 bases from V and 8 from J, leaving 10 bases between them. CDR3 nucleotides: TGTGCCAGCAGTGAACCGGTTCCCTATTCACCCCTCCACTTT. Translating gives CASSEPVPYSPLHF. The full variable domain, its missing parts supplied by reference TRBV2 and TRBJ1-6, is EPEVTQTPSHQVTQMGQEVILRCVPISNHLYFYWYRQILGQKVEFLVSFYNNEISEKSEIFDDQFSVERPDGSNFTLKIRSTKLEDSAMYFCASSEPVPYSPLHFGNGTRLTVT.

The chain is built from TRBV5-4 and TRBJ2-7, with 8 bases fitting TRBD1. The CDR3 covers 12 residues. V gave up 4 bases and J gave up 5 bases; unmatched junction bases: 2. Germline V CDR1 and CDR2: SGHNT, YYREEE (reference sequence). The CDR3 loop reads CASSQDRDEQYF. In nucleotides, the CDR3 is TGTGCCAGCAGCCAGGACAGGGACGAGCAGTACTTC.

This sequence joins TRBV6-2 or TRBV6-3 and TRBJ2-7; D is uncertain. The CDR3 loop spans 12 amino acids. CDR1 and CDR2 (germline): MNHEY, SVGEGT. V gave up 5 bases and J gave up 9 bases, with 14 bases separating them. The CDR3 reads CASSDGSWMQYF. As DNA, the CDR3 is TGTGCCAGCAGTGACGGGTCTTGGATGCAGTACTTC.

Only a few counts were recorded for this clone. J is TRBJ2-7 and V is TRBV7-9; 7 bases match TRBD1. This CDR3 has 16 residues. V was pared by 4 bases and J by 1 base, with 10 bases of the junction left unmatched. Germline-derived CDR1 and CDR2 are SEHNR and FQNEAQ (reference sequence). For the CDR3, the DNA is TGTGCCAGCAGCTACGATTCCGGGACAGTTTCCTACGAGCAGTACTTC. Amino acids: CASSYDSGTVSYEQYF. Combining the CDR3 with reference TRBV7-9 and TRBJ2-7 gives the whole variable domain DTGVSQNPRHKITKRGQNVTFRCDPISEHNRLYWYRQTLGQGPEFLTYFQNEAQLEKSRLLSDRFSAERPKGSFSTLEIQRTEQGDSAMYLCASSYDSGTVSYEQYFGPGTRLTVT.

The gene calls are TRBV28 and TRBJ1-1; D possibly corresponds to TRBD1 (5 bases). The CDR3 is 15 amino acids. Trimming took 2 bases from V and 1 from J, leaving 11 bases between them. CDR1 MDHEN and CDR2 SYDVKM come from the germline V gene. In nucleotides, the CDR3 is TGTGCCAGCAGTTTAAGTCACAGGCGGAACACTGAAGCTTTCTTT. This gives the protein CASSLSHRRNTEAFF.

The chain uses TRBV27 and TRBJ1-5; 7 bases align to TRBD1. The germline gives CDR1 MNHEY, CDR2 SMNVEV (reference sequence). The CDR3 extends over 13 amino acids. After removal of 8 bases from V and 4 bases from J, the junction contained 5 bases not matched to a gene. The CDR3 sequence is CASGDSWNQPQHF. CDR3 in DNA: TGTGCCAGCGGGGACAGCTGGAATCAGCCCCAGCATTTT.

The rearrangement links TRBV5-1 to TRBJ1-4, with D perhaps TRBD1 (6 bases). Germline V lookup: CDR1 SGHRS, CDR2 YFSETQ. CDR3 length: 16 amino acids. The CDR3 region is CDTTYTGSPTNEKLFF. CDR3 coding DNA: TGCGACACTACGTATACAGGGTCTCCAACTAATGAAAAACTGTTTTTT.

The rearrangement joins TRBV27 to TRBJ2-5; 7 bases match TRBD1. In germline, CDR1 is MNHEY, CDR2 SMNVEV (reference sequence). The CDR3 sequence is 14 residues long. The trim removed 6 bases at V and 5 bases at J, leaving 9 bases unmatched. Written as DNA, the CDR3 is TGTGCCAGCAGCATGACAGGGTTCTTCGAGACCCAGTACTTC. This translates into CASSMTGFFETQYF.

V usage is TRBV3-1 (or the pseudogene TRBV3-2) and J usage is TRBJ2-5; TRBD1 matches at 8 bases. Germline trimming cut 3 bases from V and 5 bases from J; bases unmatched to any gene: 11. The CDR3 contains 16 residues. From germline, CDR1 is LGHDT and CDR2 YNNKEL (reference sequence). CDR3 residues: CASSQPWQGAGETQYF. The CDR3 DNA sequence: TGTGCCAGCAGCCAGCCTTGGCAGGGGGCAGGGGAGACCCAGTACTTC.

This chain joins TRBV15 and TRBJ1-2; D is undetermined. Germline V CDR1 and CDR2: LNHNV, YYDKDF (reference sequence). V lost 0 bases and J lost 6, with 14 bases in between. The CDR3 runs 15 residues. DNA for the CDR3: TGTGCCACCAGCAGAGATAGCGGGATTGCCGATGGCTACACCTTC. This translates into CATSRDSGIADGYTF.

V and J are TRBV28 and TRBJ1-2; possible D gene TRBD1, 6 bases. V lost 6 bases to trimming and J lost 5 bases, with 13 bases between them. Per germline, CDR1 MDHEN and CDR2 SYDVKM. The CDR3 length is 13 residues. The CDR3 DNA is TGTGCCAGCAGCCGGGGGGGCCGATATGGCTACACCTTC. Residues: CASSRGGRYGYTF.

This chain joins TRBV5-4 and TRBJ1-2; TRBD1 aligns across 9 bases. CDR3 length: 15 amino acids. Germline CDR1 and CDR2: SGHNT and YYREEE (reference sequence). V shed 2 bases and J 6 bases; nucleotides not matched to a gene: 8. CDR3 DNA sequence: TGTGCCAGCAGCTTTGGGACAGGGTTAAACGATGGCTACACCTTC. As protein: CASSFGTGLNDGYTF.

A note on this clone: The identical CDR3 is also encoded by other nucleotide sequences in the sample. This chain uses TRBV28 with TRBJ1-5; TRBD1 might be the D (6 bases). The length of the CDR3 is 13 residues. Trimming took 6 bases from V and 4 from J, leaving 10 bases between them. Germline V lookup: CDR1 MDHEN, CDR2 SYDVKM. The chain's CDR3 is CASRQGWNQPQHF. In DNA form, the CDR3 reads TGTGCCAGCAGACAGGGTTGGAATCAGCCCCAGCATTTT.